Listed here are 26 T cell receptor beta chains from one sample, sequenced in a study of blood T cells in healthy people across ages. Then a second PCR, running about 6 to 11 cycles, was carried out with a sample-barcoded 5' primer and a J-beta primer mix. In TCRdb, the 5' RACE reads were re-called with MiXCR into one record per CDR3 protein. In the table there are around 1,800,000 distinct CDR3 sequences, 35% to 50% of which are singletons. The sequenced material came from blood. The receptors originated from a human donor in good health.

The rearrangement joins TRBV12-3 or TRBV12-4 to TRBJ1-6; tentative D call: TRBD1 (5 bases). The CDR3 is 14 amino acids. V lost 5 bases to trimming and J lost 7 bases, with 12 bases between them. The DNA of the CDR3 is TGTGCCAGCAGTGTAATCGACAGAAATTCACCCCTCCACTTT. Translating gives CASSVIDRNSPLHF.

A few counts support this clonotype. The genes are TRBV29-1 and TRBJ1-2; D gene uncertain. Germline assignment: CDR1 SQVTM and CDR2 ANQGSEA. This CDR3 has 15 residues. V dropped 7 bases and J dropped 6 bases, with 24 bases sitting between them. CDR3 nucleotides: TGCAGCGGTGCCCCTCTTTCGGGCATTTTGGATGGCTACACCTTC. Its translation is CSGAPLSGILDGYTF.

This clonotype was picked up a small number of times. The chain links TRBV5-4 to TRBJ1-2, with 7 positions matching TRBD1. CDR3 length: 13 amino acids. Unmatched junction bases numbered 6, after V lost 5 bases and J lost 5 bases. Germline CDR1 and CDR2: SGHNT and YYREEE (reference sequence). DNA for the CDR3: TGTGCCAGCAGGGATGGACAGGAGTATGGCTACACCTTC. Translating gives CASRDGQEYGYTF.

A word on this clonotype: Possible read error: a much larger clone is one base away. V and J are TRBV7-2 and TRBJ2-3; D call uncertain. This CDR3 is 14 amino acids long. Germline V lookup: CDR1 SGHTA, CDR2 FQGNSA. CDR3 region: CVSSSLGSTDTQYF. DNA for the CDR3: TGTGTCAGCAGCTCCCTGGGGAGCACAGATACGCAGTATTTT.

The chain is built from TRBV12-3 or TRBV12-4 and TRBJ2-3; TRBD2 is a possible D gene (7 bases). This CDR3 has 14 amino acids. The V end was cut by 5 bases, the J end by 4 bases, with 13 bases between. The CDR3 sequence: CASSEGEGSDTQYF. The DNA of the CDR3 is TGTGCCAGCAGTGAGGGGGAGGGCTCAGATACGCAGTATTTT.

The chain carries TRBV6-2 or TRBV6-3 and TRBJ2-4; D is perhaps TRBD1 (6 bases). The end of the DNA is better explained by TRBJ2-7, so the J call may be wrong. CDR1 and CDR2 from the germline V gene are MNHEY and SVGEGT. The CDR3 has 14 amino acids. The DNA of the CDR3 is TGTGCCAGCAGCCGGGTCAGGGGCGGTTACGAGCAGTACTTC. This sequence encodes CASSRVRGGYEQYF.

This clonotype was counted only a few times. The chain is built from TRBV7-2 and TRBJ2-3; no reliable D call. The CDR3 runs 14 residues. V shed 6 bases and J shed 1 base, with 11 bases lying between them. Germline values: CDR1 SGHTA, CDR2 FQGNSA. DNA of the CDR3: TGTGCCAGCAGTCCATCAACAGGCACAGATACGCAGTATTTT. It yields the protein CASSPSTGTDTQYF.

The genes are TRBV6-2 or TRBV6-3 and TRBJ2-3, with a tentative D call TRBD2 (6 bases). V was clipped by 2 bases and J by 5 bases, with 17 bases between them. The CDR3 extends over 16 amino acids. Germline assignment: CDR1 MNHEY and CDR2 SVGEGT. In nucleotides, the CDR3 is TGTGCCAGCAGTTACCCCCCTAGGAGGGTCAGAGATACGCAGTATTTT. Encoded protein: CASSYPPRRVRDTQYF.

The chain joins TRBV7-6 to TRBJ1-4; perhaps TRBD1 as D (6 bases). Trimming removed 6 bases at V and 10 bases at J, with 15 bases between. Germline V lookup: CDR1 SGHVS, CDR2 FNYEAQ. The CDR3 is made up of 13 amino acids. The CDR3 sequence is CASSQQGYGKLFF. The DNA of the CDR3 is TGTGCCAGCAGTCAACAGGGATATGGAAAACTGTTTTTT.

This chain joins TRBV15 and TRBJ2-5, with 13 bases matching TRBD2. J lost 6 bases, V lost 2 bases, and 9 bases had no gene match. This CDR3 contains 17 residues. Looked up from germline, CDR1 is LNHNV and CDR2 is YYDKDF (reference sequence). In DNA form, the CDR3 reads TGTGCCACCAGCAGACACGTCGGGACTAGCGGGGCGAAGACCCAGTACTTC. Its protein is CATSRHVGTSGAKTQYF.

The CDR3 loop reads CASSLSRGRLTDTQYF. CDR3 DNA sequence: TGCGCCAGCAGCTTGTCTCGCGGCCGCCTCACAGATACGCAGTATTTT. V is TRBV5-1 and J is TRBJ2-3; D ambiguous. The CDR3 spans 16 residues. The ends were cut back, 1 base at V and 2 bases at J, with 14 bases in the middle. Germline-derived CDR1 and CDR2 are SGHRS and YFSETQ.

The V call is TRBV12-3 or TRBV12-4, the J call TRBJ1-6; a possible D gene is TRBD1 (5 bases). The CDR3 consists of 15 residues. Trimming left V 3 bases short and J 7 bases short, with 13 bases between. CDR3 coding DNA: TGTGCCAGCAGTTTCGGGACTTTGGAGAATTCACCCCTCCACTTT. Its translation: CASSFGTLENSPLHF.

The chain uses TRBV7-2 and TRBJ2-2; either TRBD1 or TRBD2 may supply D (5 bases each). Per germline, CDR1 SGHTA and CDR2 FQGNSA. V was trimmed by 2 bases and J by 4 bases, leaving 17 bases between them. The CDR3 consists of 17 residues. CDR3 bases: TGTGCCAGCAGCTTATGGGGACCCAAGACCGCCACCGGGGAGCTGTTTTTT. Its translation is CASSLWGPKTATGELFF.

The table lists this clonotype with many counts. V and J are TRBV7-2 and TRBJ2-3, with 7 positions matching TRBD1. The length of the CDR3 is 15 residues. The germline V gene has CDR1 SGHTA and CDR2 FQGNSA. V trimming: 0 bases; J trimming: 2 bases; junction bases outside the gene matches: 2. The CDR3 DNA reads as TGTGCCAGCAGCTTAGCCGGGACAGTCACAGATACGCAGTATTTT. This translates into CASSLAGTVTDTQYF.

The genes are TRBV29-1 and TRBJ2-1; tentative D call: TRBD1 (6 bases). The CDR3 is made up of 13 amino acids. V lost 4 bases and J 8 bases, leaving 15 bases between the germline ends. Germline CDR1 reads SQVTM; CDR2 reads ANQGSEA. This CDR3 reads CSVGTTGSHEQFF. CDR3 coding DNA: TGCAGCGTTGGTACAACAGGGTCCCATGAGCAGTTCTTC.

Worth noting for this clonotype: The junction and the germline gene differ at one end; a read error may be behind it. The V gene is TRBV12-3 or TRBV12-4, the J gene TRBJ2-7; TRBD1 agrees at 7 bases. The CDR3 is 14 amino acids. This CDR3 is CASSGDRDSYERYF. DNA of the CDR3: TGTGCCAGCAGCGGTGACAGGGATTCCTACGAGCGGTACTTC.

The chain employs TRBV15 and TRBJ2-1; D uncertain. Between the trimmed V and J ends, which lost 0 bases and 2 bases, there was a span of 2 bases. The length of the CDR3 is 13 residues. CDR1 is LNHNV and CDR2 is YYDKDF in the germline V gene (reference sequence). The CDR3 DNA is TGTGCCACCAGCAGAGAGACCTACAATGAGCAGTTCTTC. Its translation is CATSRETYNEQFF.

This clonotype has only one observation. This CDR3 is CASTTENTGELFF. The CDR3 nucleotides are TGCGCCAGCACGACAGAGAACACCGGGGAGCTGTTTTTT. The chain combines TRBV5-1 with TRBJ2-2; tentatively, D is TRBD1 (5 bases). Germline values: CDR1 SGHRS, CDR2 YFSETQ. This CDR3 has 13 amino acids. The V end was cut by 6 bases, the J end by 1 base, with 7 bases between.

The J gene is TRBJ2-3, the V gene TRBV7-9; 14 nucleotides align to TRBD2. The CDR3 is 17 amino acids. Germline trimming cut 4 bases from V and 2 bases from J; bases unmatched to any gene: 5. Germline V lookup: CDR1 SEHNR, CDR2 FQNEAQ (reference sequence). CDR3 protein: CASSSTSGGANTDTQYF. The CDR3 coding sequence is TGTGCCAGCAGCTCGACTAGCGGGGGGGCTAACACAGATACGCAGTATTTT.

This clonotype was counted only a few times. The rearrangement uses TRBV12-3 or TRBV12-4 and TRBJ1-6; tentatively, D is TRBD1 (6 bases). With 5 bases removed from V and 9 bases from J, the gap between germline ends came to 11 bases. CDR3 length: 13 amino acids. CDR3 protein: CASSQGGFSPLHF. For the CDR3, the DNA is TGTGCCAGCAGTCAAGGGGGTTTTTCACCCCTCCACTTT.

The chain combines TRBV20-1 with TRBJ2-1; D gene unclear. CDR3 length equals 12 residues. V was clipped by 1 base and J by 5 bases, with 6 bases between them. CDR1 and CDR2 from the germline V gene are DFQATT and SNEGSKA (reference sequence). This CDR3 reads CSARAPHNEQFF. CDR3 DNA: TGCAGTGCTAGAGCCCCACACAATGAGCAGTTCTTC.

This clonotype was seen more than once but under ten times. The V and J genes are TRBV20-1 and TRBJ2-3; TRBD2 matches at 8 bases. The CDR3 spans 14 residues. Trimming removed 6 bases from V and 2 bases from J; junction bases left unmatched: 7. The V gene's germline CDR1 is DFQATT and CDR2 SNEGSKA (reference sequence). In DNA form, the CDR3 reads TGCAGTGCCGATAGCGGGACCTACACAGATACGCAGTATTTT. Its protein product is CSADSGTYTDTQYF.

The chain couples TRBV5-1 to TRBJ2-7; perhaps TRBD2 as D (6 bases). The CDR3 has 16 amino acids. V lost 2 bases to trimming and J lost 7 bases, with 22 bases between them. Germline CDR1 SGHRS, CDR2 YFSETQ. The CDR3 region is CASSLFPPGAEGEQYF. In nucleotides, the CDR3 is TGCGCCAGCAGCTTATTTCCCCCGGGAGCCGAAGGGGAGCAGTACTTC.

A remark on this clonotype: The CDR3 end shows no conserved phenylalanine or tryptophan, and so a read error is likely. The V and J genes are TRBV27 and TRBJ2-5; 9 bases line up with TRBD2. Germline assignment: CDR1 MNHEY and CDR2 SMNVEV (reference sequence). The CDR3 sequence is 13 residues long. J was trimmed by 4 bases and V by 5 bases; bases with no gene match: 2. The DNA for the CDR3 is TGTGCCAGCAGTCCTAGCGGGGTAGAGACCCAGTACGTC. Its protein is CASSPSGVETQYV.

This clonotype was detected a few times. CDR3 nucleotides: TGTGCCAGCAGCCAAGATAGCGGGGAGCTGTTTTTT. Its translation: CASSQDSGELFF. V is TRBV4-2 and J is TRBJ2-2, with D hard to call. This CDR3 has 12 residues. V gave up 0 bases and J gave up 7 bases, with 3 bases separating them. Germline-derived CDR1 and CDR2 are LGHNA and YNFKEQ.

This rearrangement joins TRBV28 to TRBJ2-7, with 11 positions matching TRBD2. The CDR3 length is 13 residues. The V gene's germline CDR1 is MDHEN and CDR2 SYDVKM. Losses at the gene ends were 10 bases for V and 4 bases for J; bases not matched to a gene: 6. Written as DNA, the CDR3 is TGTGCCACCCGACTAGCGGGGATGTACGAGCAGTACTTC. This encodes CATRLAGMYEQYF.